This passage covers 24 T cell receptor beta chains from one sample sequenced in a study of cytomegalovirus exposure and HLA in healthy donors. It was with 60 Vbeta and 13 Jbeta primers that the PCR ran. Some clones are missing from TCRdb's copy, which holds only in-frame ones; the method was immunoSEQ multiplex PCR. The repertoire includes about 100,000 clones, around 84% of them detected once, and 0.9% to 1.5% sits in the top ten. The source material was PBMCs. The receptors here all came from a young woman in good health and CMV-seronegative.

The gene calls are TRBV6-5 and TRBJ1-6; 8 nucleotides align to TRBD1. Germline V gene lookup returns CDR1 MNHEY and CDR2 SVGAGI. CDR3 length: 14 amino acids. V lost 6 bases and J lost 10; bases outside the gene matches: 8. CDR3 protein: CASSLRTGRSPLHF. CDR3 DNA sequence: TGTGCCAGCAGCCTTAGGACAGGGAGGTCACCCCTCCACTTT.

The sample holds a few counts of this clone. This chain connects TRBV7-9 to TRBJ2-6; D possibly corresponds to TRBD1 (6 bases). The CDR3 runs to 16 residues. Per the germline V gene, CDR1 is SEHNR and CDR2 is FQNEAQ (reference sequence). Trimming pared 3 bases from V and 8 bases from J, leaving 17 bases between. The CDR3: CASSFPRTVSPNVLTF. The CDR3 DNA sequence: TGTGCCAGCAGCTTCCCCCGGACAGTGTCTCCCAACGTCCTGACTTTC.

The chain uses TRBV28 and TRBJ2-5; 12 nucleotides align to TRBD2. The germline V gene has CDR1 MDHEN and CDR2 SYDVKM. V was pared by 7 bases and J by 4 bases, with 13 bases of the junction left unmatched. CDR3 length: 17 residues. The CDR3 coding sequence is TGTGCCAGCATTTCGTCTAGCGGGAGGGGATTAGGAGAGACCCAGTACTTC. Encoded protein: CASISSSGRGLGETQYF.

This clone appeared a single time. This chain joins TRBV7-9 and TRBJ1-4; 9 bases are a match to TRBD1. The CDR3 loop spans 14 amino acids. The germline gives CDR1 SEHNR, CDR2 FQNEAQ (reference sequence). The V and J ends lost 2 bases and 8 bases, in that order; junction bases with no gene match: 3. This CDR3 is CASSLQGQGEKLFF. The CDR3 bases are TGTGCCAGCAGCTTACAGGGACAGGGCGAAAAACTGTTTTTT. The whole variable domain, remainder taken from reference TRBV7-9 and TRBJ1-4, is DTGVSQNPRHKITKRGQNVTFRCDPISEHNRLYWYRQTLGQGPEFLTYFQNEAQLEKSRLLSDRFSAERPKGSFSTLEIQRTEQGDSAMYLCASSLQGQGEKLFFGSGTQLSVL.

V and J are TRBV5-6 and TRBJ1-2; perhaps TRBD1 as D (6 bases). This CDR3 comprises 15 residues. The V end was cut by 3 bases, the J end by 1 base, with 13 bases between. CDR1 and CDR2 (germline): SGHDT, YYEEEE. DNA for the CDR3: TGTGCCAGCAGCTACCGCCGGACAGATAACTATGGCTACACCTTC. Residues: CASSYRRTDNYGYTF.

The rearrangement joins TRBV7-3 to TRBJ2-3; 9 bases fit TRBD1. The germline gives CDR1 SGHTA, CDR2 FQGTGA. The CDR3 contains 20 residues. J was trimmed by 4 bases and V by 4 bases; bases with no gene match: 21. The DNA of the CDR3 is TGTGCCAGCAGCTCCGGGGCGGGACAGGGTAATGTGCTAGTACCAGATACGCAGTATTTT. Encoded protein: CASSSGAGQGNVLVPDTQYF.

In its sample, this clone was seen a few times. The V gene is TRBV28, the J gene TRBJ1-2; D is perhaps TRBD1 (6 bases). The length of the CDR3 is 13 residues. The V end lost 5 bases, the J end lost 4 bases, and 11 bases lay between the germline ends. Germline V lookup: CDR1 MDHEN, CDR2 SYDVKM. CDR3 amino acids: CASSLQDSYGYTF. CDR3 DNA: TGTGCCAGCAGTCTCCAGGACAGCTATGGCTACACCTTC.

The chain links TRBV6-6 to TRBJ1-2; 11 bases match TRBD1. The CDR3 totals 16 residues. CDR1 and CDR2 (germline): MNHNY, SVGAGI (reference sequence). After removal of 4 bases from V and 6 bases from J, the junction contained 10 bases not matched to a gene. CDR3 DNA sequence: TGTGCCAGCAGTTCCGGACAGGGGGCGGGTTCCGATGGCTACACCTTC. Translation gives CASSSGQGAGSDGYTF.

The chain has TRBV28 and TRBJ1-4; the D gene is possibly TRBD1 (6 bases). Germline V CDR1 and CDR2: MDHEN, SYDVKM. The CDR3 has 14 residues. Trimming cost V 6 bases and J 5 bases, with 13 bases left between them. The CDR3 reads CASRTDRNNEKLFF. In nucleotides, the CDR3 is TGTGCCAGCAGAACTGACAGGAACAATGAAAAACTGTTTTTT.

V is TRBV28 and J is TRBJ1-2; D not certain. There are 15 residues in the CDR3. Germline CDR1 reads MDHEN; CDR2 reads SYDVKM. Trimming pared 5 bases from V and 3 bases from J, leaving 16 bases between. The CDR3 sequence is CASSGTLAGHYGYTF. The CDR3 nucleotides read TGTGCCAGCAGTGGCACGTTGGCAGGCCACTATGGCTACACCTTC.

This chain joins TRBV29-1 and TRBJ2-5; 9 nucleotides agree with TRBD1. The length of the CDR3 is 15 residues. Trimming removed 3 bases from V and 4 bases from J; junction bases left unmatched: 9. Per the germline V gene, CDR1 is SQVTM and CDR2 is ANQGSEA. CDR3: CSVEGGQGFVETQYF. The CDR3 nucleotides are TGCAGCGTTGAGGGGGGACAGGGATTTGTAGAGACCCAGTACTTC.

The rearrangement uses TRBV9 and TRBJ1-6; D remains ambiguous. Germline-derived CDR1 and CDR2 are SGDLS and YYNGEE. V was trimmed by 0 bases and J by 3 bases, leaving 4 bases between them. CDR3 length: 14 residues. The CDR3 region is CASSVVSYNSPLHF. In DNA form, the CDR3 reads TGTGCCAGCAGCGTAGTCAGCTATAATTCACCCCTCCACTTT.

The chain is built from TRBV5-1 and TRBJ2-2; 8 bases align to TRBD2. Germline values: CDR1 SGHRS, CDR2 YFSETQ. V shed 3 bases, J shed 6 bases, and the junction held 13 bases outside the gene matches. This CDR3 is built from 17 residues. The CDR3 sequence: CASSSGTSDLFSGELFF. In DNA form, the CDR3 reads TGCGCCAGCAGCTCCGGGACTAGTGATTTGTTTTCCGGGGAGCTGTTTTTT. Variable domain in full (rest from reference TRBV5-1 and TRBJ2-2): KAGVTQTPRYLIKTRGQQVTLSCSPISGHRSVSWYQQTPGQGLQFLFEYFSETQRNKGNFPGRFSGRQFSNSRSEMNVSTLELGDSALYLCASSSGTSDLFSGELFFGEGSRLTVL.

This clone was picked up one time. This chain connects TRBV7-9 to TRBJ2-1; D is undetermined. Germline V gives CDR1 SEHNR, CDR2 FQNEAQ (reference sequence). This CDR3 is 14 amino acids long. Trimming stripped 3 bases from V and 1 base from J, with 7 bases between. The CDR3 region is CASSLGESYNEQFF. CDR3 sequence (DNA): TGTGCCAGCAGCTTGGGCGAATCCTACAATGAGCAGTTCTTC.

The chain carries TRBV6-4 and TRBJ1-2; 8 bases fit TRBD1. With 6 bases clipped from V and 3 bases from J, the junction kept 9 bases outside the gene matches. This CDR3 is 15 amino acids long. Germline V gene data show CDR1 as MRHNA and CDR2 as SNTAGT. CDR3 sequence: CASSAGTGIYYGYTF. The CDR3 DNA sequence: TGTGCCAGCAGCGCCGGGACAGGAATCTACTATGGCTACACCTTC.

This chain uses TRBV13 with TRBJ1-6, with 10 bases aligning to TRBD1. V trimming: 5 bases; J trimming: 7 bases; junction bases outside the gene matches: 8. From germline, CDR1 is PRHDT and CDR2 FYEKMQ (reference sequence). The CDR3 is made up of 16 amino acids. Here the CDR3 reads CASSPLGQGGNSPLHF. DNA of the CDR3: TGTGCCAGCAGCCCCCTAGGACAGGGGGGCAATTCACCCCTCCACTTT. Variable domain in full (rest from reference TRBV13 and TRBJ1-6): AAGVIQSPRHLIKEKRETATLKCYPIPRHDTVYWYQQGPGQDPQFLISFYEKMQSDKGSIPDRFSAQQFSDYHSELNMSSLELGDSALYFCASSPLGQGGNSPLHFGNGTRLTVT.

V is TRBV28 and J is TRBJ2-5; D remains unclear. V lost 1 base to trimming and J lost 0 bases, with 9 bases between them. The germline gives CDR1 MDHEN, CDR2 SYDVKM. This CDR3 has 15 residues. The CDR3 region is CASSLLATYQETQYF. CDR3 nucleotides: TGTGCCAGCAGTTTATTGGCGACATACCAAGAGACCCAGTACTTC.

The chain is built from TRBV7-2 and TRBJ2-1; the D gene is possibly TRBD2 (5 bases). V lost 1 base, J lost 10 bases, and 11 bases lay in between. The CDR3 is 13 amino acids. Germline V lookup: CDR1 SGHTA, CDR2 FQGNSA. The CDR3 sequence: CASSLDAGEEQFF. As DNA, the CDR3 is TGTGCCAGCAGCTTAGATGCGGGCGAAGAGCAGTTCTTC.

The V call is TRBV19, the J call TRBJ1-6; TRBD1 matches 9 bases. Trimming cost V 5 bases and J 9 bases; bases outside gene matches: 8. The CDR3 is 15 residues long. Looked up from germline, CDR1 is LNHDA and CDR2 is SQIVND (reference sequence). In nucleotides, the CDR3 is TGTGCCAGTAGTTCGCGACAGGGGGGTAGTTCACCCCTCCACTTT. It translates to CASSSRQGGSSPLHF.

The chain combines TRBV4-1 with TRBJ2-1; D is perhaps TRBD1 (6 bases). The CDR3 has 15 residues. Trimming removed 0 bases from V and 6 bases from J, with 12 bases in between. Per the germline V gene, CDR1 is MGHRA and CDR2 is YSYEKL. The CDR3 DNA reads TGCGCCAGCAGCCAAGACGCCGGGACATTCAATGAGCAGTTCTTC. This encodes CASSQDAGTFNEQFF.

This sequence joins TRBV9 and TRBJ1-1; D perhaps matches TRBD1 (6 bases). Germline CDR1 and CDR2: SGDLS and YYNGEE. CDR3 length: 15 residues. Trimming left V 3 bases short and J 6 bases short, with 18 bases between. The CDR3 reads CASSGGGEAPPEAFF. CDR3 in DNA: TGTGCCAGCAGCGGAGGGGGGGAGGCCCCCCCTGAAGCTTTCTTT.

The chain employs TRBV6-4 and TRBJ1-6; 7 nucleotides line up with TRBD1. CDR3 length: 14 residues. With V trimmed by 6 bases and J by 16 bases, 15 bases remained unmatched. Germline assignment: CDR1 MRHNA and CDR2 SNTAGT. CDR3 residues: CASSTDIRGTELHF. The DNA for the CDR3 is TGTGCCAGCAGCACAGACATAAGAGGGACAGAACTCCACTTT.

The genes are TRBV5-1 and TRBJ1-2; D unclear. The V gene's germline CDR1 is SGHRS and CDR2 YFSETQ. The CDR3 runs to 15 residues. The V end lost 8 bases, the J end lost 1 base, and 18 bases lay between the germline ends. CDR3 residues: CASIPGRGINYGYTF. For the CDR3, the DNA is TGCGCCAGTATCCCCGGGCGGGGAATTAACTATGGCTACACCTTC.

This chain joins TRBV5-4 and TRBJ2-7, with 9 bases that match TRBD1. The germline V gene has CDR1 SGHNT and CDR2 YYREEE (reference sequence). V was clipped by 4 bases and J by 2 bases; unmatched bases: 4. The CDR3 runs 14 residues. The CDR3 DNA reads as TGTGCCAGCAGCCAGGACAGGGGACCCTACGAGCAGTACTTC. Translating gives CASSQDRGPYEQYF.